This is a list of T cell receptor beta chains from one sample in a study of cytomegalovirus exposure and HLA in healthy donors. TCRdb's copy holds only in-frame clones and misses some; the assay was immunoSEQ multiplex PCR. The table records around 200,000 clones, around three quarters of them present only once. Sequenced input: PBMCs. These receptors all come from a woman aged 30 to 39 in good health and CMV-seropositive. Both conserved end residues are part of each CDR3. D genes are given only for firm matches. Size values are once, few and many counts, or a class for expanded clones, and some rows have none.

D	V	J	size	DNA	CDR3
.	TRBV27	TRBJ2-3	once	TGTGCCAGCAGTTTACAAACCACAGGGTTAGCCCAATCCGGCTACACAGATACGCAGTATTTT	CASSLQTTGLAQSGYTDTQYF
TRBD1	TRBV6-1	TRBJ1-5	.	TGTGCCAGCAGGGAGGGGACAGTTAGCAATCAGCCCCAGCATTTT	CASREGTVSNQPQHF
.	TRBV7-9	TRBJ2-3	.	TGTGCCAGCAGCGCCGACATAAGTTTTTCCACAGATACGCAGTATTTT	CASSADISFSTDTQYF
TRBD1	TRBV6-5	TRBJ1-2	.	TGTGCCAGCAGTTTCGACAGGGAGGACTATGGCTACACCTTC	CASSFDREDYGYTF
.	TRBV7-9	TRBJ2-7	.	TGTGCCAGCAGCTTAGACGAGCCATACGAGCAGTACTTC	CASSLDEPYEQYF
TRBD1	TRBV9	TRBJ1-2	.	TGTGCCAGCAGCGGGGACAGGGGATGGACCCCCTATGGCTACACCTTC	CASSGDRGWTPYGYTF
TRBD2	TRBV7-2	TRBJ2-7	.	TGTGCCAGCAGTTTTGTGGGTGGCGGGAGGCAAAACGAGCAGTACTTC	CASSFVGGGRQNEQYF
.	TRBV19	TRBJ2-2	.	TGTGCCAGCTATCCTCGTGTAATCGCGAACACCGGGGAGCTGTTTTTT	CASYPRVIANTGELFF
TRBD2	TRBV9	TRBJ2-1	few	TGTGCCAGCAGCCCTGAGGGACTAGCGTCTCGGCAGGAGTTCTTC	CASSPEGLASRQEFF
TRBD2	TRBV29-1	TRBJ2-3	.	TGCAGCGTTGAAGATCGTCGCGGGAGTACAGATACGCAGTATTTT	CSVEDRRGSTDTQYF
TRBD2	TRBV5-1	TRBJ2-2	.	TGCGCCAGCAGCTTGGATCAGCGGGGAGCTCGGGGGGAGCTGTTTTTT	CASSLDQRGARGELFF
TRBD1	TRBV7-9	TRBJ1-2	.	TGTGCCAGCAGCGGCCCCGGGACAGGGGCCTATGGCTACACCTTC	CASSGPGTGAYGYTF
TRBD2	TRBV18	TRBJ2-3	few	TGTGCCAGCTCACCTCTAGCGGGAGGGCTCACAGATACGCAGTATTTT	CASSPLAGGLTDTQYF
TRBD2	TRBV7-6	TRBJ2-3	.	TGTGCCAGCAGCCCGACCTTTAGCGGGGGAGCCTTTGTGGCGCAGTATTTT	CASSPTFSGGAFVAQYF
TRBD2	TRBV7-2	TRBJ2-1	.	TGTGCCAGCGGCCGGGGGACTAGCCCCAATGAGCAGTTCTTC	CASGRGTSPNEQFF
.	TRBV2	TRBJ2-7	.	TGTGCCAGCAGAGGGAGCCCCTACGAGCAGTACTTC	CASRGSPYEQYF
TRBD2	TRBV9	TRBJ2-5	.	TGTGCCAGCAGCGTAGTGGCTAGCGGGGGGGCTGAGACCCAGTACTTC	CASSVVASGGAETQYF
.	TRBV5-3	TRBJ2-3	few	TGTGCCAGAAGCCTGGGAGGCAATACGCAGTATTTT	CARSLGGNTQYF
TRBD1	TRBV4-3	TRBJ1-6	.	TGCGCCAGCAGCCAAGATAACAGGGGGCTTTCACCCCTCCACTTT	CASSQDNRGLSPLHF
.	TRBV15	TRBJ1-2	.	TGTGCCACCAGCAGAGAAAGACAGGTTAACTATGGCTACACCTTC	CATSRERQVNYGYTF
.	TRBV7-9	TRBJ1-2	.	TGTGCCAGCAGCTTAGCGTCGGGGGGCTCTCGCTATGGCTACACCTTC	CASSLASGGSRYGYTF
.	TRBV7-2	TRBJ2-3	.	TGTGCCAGCAGCCCCCGTCGGACAGATACGCAGTATTTT	CASSPRRTDTQYF
TRBD1	TRBV5-5	TRBJ1-2	.	TGTGCCAGCAGGGAGCGACATCAGGGGGCTGTTGGCTACACCTTC	CASRERHQGAVGYTF
.	TRBV30	TRBJ1-3	.	TGTGCCGGGACCAGGGATCCTGGAAACACCATATATTTT	CAGTRDPGNTIYF
TRBD1	TRBV19	TRBJ2-7	once	TGTGCCAGTAGTAATCGTGGACAGGGGTTCTACGAGCAGTACTTC	CASSNRGQGFYEQYF